The rows below give T cell receptor beta chains drawn from one sample of a study of blood T cell repertoires in COVID-19. Produced via immunoSEQ multiplex PCR; TCRdb's table is partial and in-frame only. Found here are approximately 350,000 clones, roughly four fifths of them singletons; the top ten hold about 5.4%. Sequenced sample: PBMCs or T cells enriched from blood (not recorded which). Source of these receptors: a woman aged 45-60 years who had recovered from COVID-19. CDR3s include the opening cysteine and the closing phenylalanine or tryptophan. Fields, in order: clone size, V gene, D gene, J gene, CDR3 protein, CDR3 DNA. The D gene is left open where the match is weak. For some rows the clone size is stated as once, few or many, or as a class when expanded; others skip it.

few	TRBV19	TRBD1	TRBJ1-3	CASSSQGRLSGNTIYF	TGTGCCAGTAGTTCACAGGGGCGCCTCTCTGGAAACACCATATATTTT
-	TRBV19	-	TRBJ1-2	CASRTSTGNYGYTF	TGTGCCAGCAGAACGTCCACAGGGAACTATGGCTACACCTTC
-	TRBV7-9	-	TRBJ1-1	CASSLLGRNTEAFF	TGTGCCAGCAGCCTACTAGGGAGGAACACTGAAGCTTTCTTT
few	TRBV12-3/TRBV12-4	-	TRBJ2-2	CASSVTGELFF	TGTGCCAGCAGTGTAACCGGGGAGCTGTTTTTT
-	TRBV11-2	TRBD1	TRBJ2-1	CASSYPPGTGGFDEQFF	TGTGCCAGCAGCTACCCCCCTGGGACAGGGGGTTTTGATGAGCAGTTCTTC
-	TRBV20-1	TRBD1	TRBJ1-6	CSASYGDRELPLHF	TGCAGTGCTAGTTATGGGGACAGGGAGTTACCCCTCCACTTT
-	TRBV6-5	-	TRBJ2-2	CASSPLVGSTGELFF	TGTGCCAGCAGTCCACTTGTGGGGAGCACCGGGGAGCTGTTTTTT
once	TRBV4-1	TRBD1	TRBJ1-2	CASSQDRVVGGYTF	TGCGCCAGCAGCCAGGACAGGGTGGTAGGTGGCTACACCTTC
-	TRBV5-1	TRBD1	TRBJ1-2	CASSLGDRGVGYTF	TGCGCCAGCAGCTTGGGAGACAGGGGAGTGGGCTACACCTTC
-	TRBV7-2	TRBD1	TRBJ1-1	CASSLTTGTGTEAFF	TGTGCCAGCAGCTTAACGACAGGGACAGGAACTGAAGCTTTCTTT
-	TRBV30	-	TRBJ1-4	CAWSVHLGGATNEKLFF	TGTGCCTGGAGTGTACATTTGGGGGGAGCAACTAATGAAAAACTGTTTTTT
-	TRBV6-5	TRBD1	TRBJ1-4	CASSPLGTGKLFF	TGTGCCAGCAGCCCCCTGGGGACAGGGAAACTGTTTTTT
-	TRBV7-8	-	TRBJ1-1	CASSLAGMNTEAFF	TGTGCCAGCAGCTTAGCGGGCATGAACACTGAAGCTTTCTTT
-	TRBV4-2	-	TRBJ1-1	CASSQLARGEGAFF	TGTGCCAGCAGCCAATTAGCACGCGGGGAGGGAGCTTTCTTT
-	TRBV5-6	-	TRBJ1-5	CASSLFGGTHNQPQHF	TGTGCCAGCAGCTTGTTCGGGGGGACACACAATCAGCCCCAGCATTTT
few	TRBV2	TRBD2	TRBJ2-1	CASSDIELAGVPYNEQFF	TGTGCCAGCAGTGATATCGAGCTAGCGGGAGTGCCCTACAATGAGCAGTTCTTC
-	TRBV5-1	TRBD2	TRBJ2-3	CASSFSGSADTQYF	TGCGCCAGCAGCTTTAGCGGGAGTGCAGATACGCAGTATTTT
-	TRBV6-5	TRBD1	TRBJ1-6	CASSYKGAGSPLHF	TGTGCCAGCAGTTACAAGGGGGCTGGTTCACCCCTCCACTTT
-	TRBV2	TRBD1	TRBJ2-2	CASRGGGQGYTGELFF	TGTGCCAGCAGGGGAGGTGGACAGGGGTACACCGGGGAGCTGTTTTTT
-	TRBV19	-	TRBJ1-2	CASSISPRQVPYGYTF	TGTGCCAGTAGTATTTCTCCCCGACAGGTACCTTATGGCTACACCTTC
-	TRBV27	TRBD1	TRBJ1-1	CASSYAGGLEAFF	TGTGCCAGCAGCTATGCAGGGGGCTTGGAAGCTTTCTTT
-	TRBV10-3	TRBD2	TRBJ2-1	CAISESGGTSGRAISNEQFF	TGTGCCATCAGTGAGAGTGGGGGAACTAGCGGGAGGGCCATCTCCAATGAGCAGTTCTTC
-	TRBV6-5	TRBD1	TRBJ1-2	CAAVESESTGDGYTF	TGTGCCGCGGTCGAATCAGAGTCGACAGGGGATGGCTACACCTTC
-	TRBV29-1	-	TRBJ2-5	CSVGASTETQYF	TGCAGCGTTGGGGCTAGCACGGAGACCCAGTACTTC
-	TRBV27	TRBD1	TRBJ2-3	CASSPTGGPTDTQYF	TGTGCCAGCAGCCCGACAGGGGGGCCCACAGATACGCAGTATTTT
-	TRBV5-6	-	TRBJ2-3	CASSLRLGGVDTQYF	TGTGCCAGCAGCTTGAGACTAGGAGGTGTAGATACGCAGTATTTT
once	TRBV7-2	-	TRBJ1-5	CASSFADNQPQHF	TGTGCCAGCAGCTTTGCAGACAATCAGCCCCAGCATTTT
-	TRBV10-3	TRBD1	TRBJ2-5	CAISESGTGFQETQYF	TGTGCCATCAGTGAGTCGGGGACAGGCTTCCAAGAGACCCAGTACTTC
-	TRBV7-2	-	TRBJ2-3	CASSSTDTQYF	TGTGCCAGCAGCTCTACAGATACGCAGTATTTT